What follows describes a single T cell receptor (beta chain). As yet, its antigen is unknown. Primers included in the PCR were 60 Vbeta and 13 Jbeta primers. Sequencing was performed with immunoSEQ multiplex PCR; in TCRdb, only in-frame clones are kept and a portion is missing. This sample has 160,000 or so clones, with around 81% found just once. The record originates from a study of cytomegalovirus exposure and HLA in healthy donors. Study conclusions and caveats: In vitro testing confirmed a few CMV-associated chains as specific for CMV antigens.

CDR3 length equals 16 residues. V was pared by 1 base and J by 3 bases, with 13 bases between. The germline CDR1 and CDR2 sequences are LGHNA and YNFKEQ. The receptor was isolated from a woman between 45 and 60 years old in good health and CMV-seronegative. V gene TRBV4-2 combines with J gene TRBJ1-5; D might be TRBD1 (5 bases). What was sequenced was PBMCs. Written as DNA, the CDR3 is TGTGCCAGCAGCCAAGGATTAGGAGGGGTCAATCAGCCCCAGCATTTT. Residues: CASSQGLGGVNQPQHF.